Sequencing of this T cell receptor (beta chain) was carried out in a study of T cells in Graves' hyperthyroidism and ophthalmopathy. General study results and limits: Within blood appeared most thyroid clonotypes that had expanded above 0.001.

Lactation, pregnancy, other autoimmune disease or uncontrolled infection led to exclusion of patients. Clinical symptoms, serum thyroxine and TRAb, thyroid ultrasound and orbital computed tomography together formed the diagnostic basis. CDR1 and CDR2 from the germline V gene are LNHDA and SQIVND (reference sequence). Trimming took off 7 bases at V and 1 base at J, with 13 bases between the two ends. The CDR3 loop spans 14 amino acids. This clonotype was seen more than once but under ten times. Its antigen remains unknown. It was RNA transcripts that yielded the amplified TCR beta CDR3 regions. A set of HTBI primers served as the primers for a first-round RT-PCR of the TCR CDR3. TCRdb called the multiplex PCR reads again in MiXCR, with one record for every CDR3 protein. The sample lists 550,000 to 600,000 distinct CDR3 sequences, just over 45% occurring once.

This sequence was found in an adult woman with Graves' disease, either hyperthyroidism or ophthalmopathy (not recorded which). The V call is TRBV19, the J call TRBJ1-2; D possibly corresponds to TRBD1 (5 bases). Sequencing used peripheral blood or thyroid tissue (not recorded which). The CDR3 here is CASTRGHGNYGYTF. Written as DNA, the CDR3 is TGTGCCAGTACGCGAGGACACGGTAACTATGGCTACACCTTC.